Below are 7 T cell receptor beta chains sequenced from a single sample in a study of beta chain features in type 1 diabetes. The study's findings and limits: Type 1 diabetes patients showed a moderate but significant shortening of TCRB CDR3s in all four CD4+ subsets.

The study reverse transcribed the entire isolated RNA, so it sequenced expressed TCRB transcripts. Profiled with immunoSEQ multiplex PCR; TCRdb holds only in-frame clones, not every one. Among fewer than 400,000 clones listed, around 8.5% were seen once. Their target antigens are unknown. Material: central memory CD4+ T cells from blood. All receptors come from a man aged 30-40 years with type 1 diabetes.

This clone was found a few times. The chain joins TRBV9 to TRBJ2-3; TRBD2 aligns across 7 bases. The CDR3 contains 16 residues. The J segment lost 0 bases and the V segment lost 4 bases, leaving 8 bases of the junction unmatched. CDR1 is SGDLS and CDR2 is YYNGEE in the germline V gene. CDR3 in DNA: TGTGCCAGCAGCCCTAGTGGGAGGGCGAGCACAGATACGCAGTATTTT. It codes for CASSPSGRASTDTQYF.

The gene calls are TRBV7-8 and TRBJ2-7; 7 bases map to TRBD1. There are 16 residues in the CDR3. V was pared by 1 base and J by 0 bases, with 6 bases of the junction left unmatched. Germline V gene data show CDR1 as SGHVS and CDR2 as FQNEAQ. The CDR3 here is CASSLVNRDSSYEQYF. CDR3 sequence (DNA): TGTGCCAGCAGCTTAGTCAACCGGGACAGCTCCTACGAGCAGTACTTC.

The V and J genes are TRBV5-1 and TRBJ2-2, with D uncertain. Germline CDR1 is SGHRS and CDR2 is YFSETQ. V lost 0 bases and J 1 base, leaving 7 bases between the germline ends. The CDR3 consists of 15 residues. The DNA of the CDR3 is TGCGCCAGCAGCTTGGGACACCGGAACACCGGGGAGCTGTTTTTT. Protein sequence: CASSLGHRNTGELFF.

This CDR3 is CASSWTAQYF. CDR3 coding DNA: TGTGCCAGCAGCTGGACAGCTCAGTACTTC. V usage is TRBV5-4 and J usage is TRBJ2-7, with D possibly matching TRBD1 (6 bases). The CDR3 is 10 residues long. Trimming pared 3 bases from V and 10 bases from J, leaving 8 bases between. Germline values: CDR1 SGHNT, CDR2 YYREEE (reference sequence). Filled out from reference TRBV5-4 and TRBJ2-7, the complete variable domain reads ETGVTQSPTHLIKTRGQQVTLRCSSQSGHNTVSWYQQALGQGPQFIFQYYREEENGRGNFPPRFSGLQFPNYSSELNVNALELDDSALYLCASSWTAQYFGPGTRLTVT.

This clone occurred a few times. The chain carries TRBV2 and TRBJ2-3, with TRBD1 matching 9 bases. V lost 6 bases to trimming and J lost 4 bases; unmatched junction nucleotides: 5. This CDR3 contains 14 residues. Germline assignment: CDR1 SNHLY and CDR2 FYNNEI. CDR3 DNA: TGTGCCAGCAGGGGACAGGGATCCGCAGATACGCAGTATTTT. Its translation is CASRGQGSADTQYF. Using reference TRBV2 and TRBJ2-3 for the parts outside the CDR3, the full variable domain is EPEVTQTPSHQVTQMGQEVILRCVPISNHLYFYWYRQILGQKVEFLVSFYNNEISEKSEIFDDQFSVERPDGSNFTLKIRSTKLEDSAMYFCASRGQGSADTQYFGPGTRLTVL.

The V and J genes are TRBV11-2 and TRBJ1-2; D gene uncertain. This CDR3 region has 12 residues. The germline gives CDR1 SGHAT, CDR2 FQNNGV. V shed 1 base and J shed 4 bases, with 4 bases lying between them. The CDR3 sequence is CASSLGTYGYTF. The CDR3 DNA follows: TGTGCCAGCAGCTTAGGGACCTATGGCTACACCTTC. The full variable domain, in which reference TRBV11-2 and TRBJ1-2 provide the parts outside the CDR3, is EAGVAQSPRYKIIEKRQSVAFWCNPISGHATLYWYQQILGQGPKLLIQFQNNGVVDDSQLPKDRFSAERLKGVDSTLKIQPAKLEDSAVYLCASSLGTYGYTFGSGTRLTVV.

The V and J genes are TRBV18 and TRBJ1-6, with no clear D. Germline lookup yields CDR1 KGHSH and CDR2 LQKENI. Trimming pared 6 bases from V and 7 bases from J, leaving 10 bases between. CDR3 length: 13 amino acids. The CDR3 is CASSLSRNSPLHF. CDR3 DNA: TGTGCCAGCTCTCTAAGCAGGAATTCACCCCTCCACTTT.